The present T cell receptor beta chain was sequenced within a study of blood T cell repertoires in COVID-19. Study at large: The samples span acute and convalescent COVID-19 from the United States, Italy and Spain.

Germline CDR1 is SGHNT and CDR2 is YYREEE (reference sequence). The V gene end was trimmed by 1 base and the J gene end by 5 bases; junction bases not matched to a gene: 2. CDR3 length equals 15 residues. Measured with immunoSEQ multiplex PCR; TCRdb has only the in-frame clones, and not every one. Of hundreds of thousands of clones in the sample, 87% were seen once. Sequenced input: PBMCs or T cells enriched from blood (not recorded which). The rearrangement joins TRBV5-4 to TRBJ2-1, with TRBD2 matching 11 bases. This TCR was recovered from a woman aged 30 to 39 with acute COVID-19. CDR3 sequence: CASSLLAGGNNEQFF. The DNA for the CDR3 is TGTGCCAGCAGCTTGTTAGCGGGAGGGAACAATGAGCAGTTCTTC.